Here is one TCR beta chain with its context. V lost 7 bases and J lost 4, with 11 bases in between. The CDR3 consists of 12 residues. Germline V CDR1 and CDR2: MNHEY, SVGAGI. Clones were read by immunoSEQ multiplex PCR, and TCRdb kept only the in-frame ones, dropping some. The repertoire holds 30,000 to 35,000 clones, with roughly 90% as singletons. The data were taken from a study of T cell changes during pregnancy in multiple sclerosis. V gene TRBV6-5 combines with J gene TRBJ2-7, with D tentatively TRBD1 (5 bases). This specimen was CD8+ T cells from peripheral blood mononuclear cells, taken after pregnancy. This TCR came from a female donor with multiple sclerosis, enrolled in a pregnancy study. CDR3 loop: CASNPGQYEQYF. The CDR3 DNA reads TGTGCCAGCAACCCAGGGCAATACGAGCAGTACTTC.